The TCR beta chain under discussion was sequenced for a study of blood T cell repertoires in COVID-19. Study-level background: Sites across the United States, Italy and Spain contributed samples from acute and convalescent COVID-19. T cells, B-cell-depleted T cells, or PBMCs supplied cDNA or gDNA.

The CDR3 loop spans 17 amino acids. CDR1 is SGDLS and CDR2 is YYNGEE in the germline V gene. The ends lost 1 base at V and 0 bases at J; junction bases unmatched: 8. Source study methods: Quantification of nucleated cells was approximated via reference gene primer amplification. The data were produced by immunoSEQ multiplex PCR, yet TCRdb's version contains in-frame clones alone and is incomplete. D and trimming come from the DNA, and the V and J calls and clone size come from that table. The data show over 100,000 clones, with 70% to 90% seen just once and 2% held by the top ten. The chain combines TRBV9 with TRBJ2-7; 9 bases map to TRBD2. The receptor comes from a man in his forties or fifties with active COVID-19. Specimen: peripheral blood. The CDR3 DNA sequence: TGTGCCAGCAGCGTATCATCCGGGACTAGCTACTCCTACGAGCAGTACTTC. Translated, it gives CASSVSSGTSYSYEQYF.